This T cell receptor (beta chain) was identified in a study of cytomegalovirus exposure and HLA in healthy donors. CDR1 and CDR2 (germline): LGHNA, YSLEER. Trimming cost V 2 bases and J 5 bases, with 13 bases left between them. This CDR3 has 15 amino acids. The PCR contained 60 Vbeta and 13 Jbeta primers. Produced via immunoSEQ multiplex PCR; TCRdb's table is partial and in-frame only. The profile shows around 170,000 clones, around 82% of them singletons. The sample taken for sequencing was PBMCs. The chain recombines TRBV4-3 with TRBJ2-1, with TRBD2 as a possible D gene (5 bases). The receptor's source is a man aged 60 to 69 in good health and CMV-seronegative. The DNA of the CDR3 is TGCGCCAGCAGCCAAACCGGGATCTTAAACAATGAGCAGTTCTTC. Its protein is CASSQTGILNNEQFF.